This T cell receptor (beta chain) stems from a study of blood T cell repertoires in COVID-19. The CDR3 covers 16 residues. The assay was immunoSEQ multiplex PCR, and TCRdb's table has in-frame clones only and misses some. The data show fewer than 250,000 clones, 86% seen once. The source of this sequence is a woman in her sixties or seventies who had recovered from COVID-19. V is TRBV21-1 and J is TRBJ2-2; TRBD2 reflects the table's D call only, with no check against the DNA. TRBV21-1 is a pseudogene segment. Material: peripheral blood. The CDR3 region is CASSKALGVNTGELFF. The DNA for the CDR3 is TGTGCCAGCAGCAAAGCGCTCGGGGTGAACACCGGGGAGCTGTTTTTT.